Included here is one T cell receptor (beta chain) sequence, with context. Its antigen is unidentified. This sample was taken from a study of cytomegalovirus exposure and HLA in healthy donors. The study ran its PCR with 60 Vbeta and 13 Jbeta primers. Produced via immunoSEQ multiplex PCR; TCRdb's table is partial and in-frame only. In the table there are approximately 110,000 clones, approximately 80% of which are singletons. Study-wide results and caveats: Productive status was seen about 90% or about 30% of the time for most TCR beta V segments in an earlier analysis.

This receptor was identified in a man aged 35 to 55 in good health and CMV-seronegative. Sequencing was done on a sample of PBMCs.

CDR3 nucleotide sequence: TGTGCCACCAGAAAAGCAGCGGGGGGGGTCACAGATACGCAGTATTTT. Translated: CATRKAAGGVTDTQYF. The chain carries TRBV15 and TRBJ2-3; TRBD2 agrees at 10 bases. This CDR3 has 16 amino acids. With V trimmed by 6 bases and J by 2 bases, 8 bases remained unmatched. The germline gives CDR1 LNHNV, CDR2 YYDKDF (reference sequence).